The clone carrying this TCR beta chain was detected only a few times. Its target is not known. The sample belongs to a study of T cell responses to AZD1222 COVID-19 vaccine. V was pared by 0 bases and J by 1 base, with 14 bases between. Germline assignment: CDR1 SGHRS and CDR2 YFSETQ. The CDR3 has 17 amino acids. The study's findings and limits: Dominant CD4 TCR responses targeted spike regions 160-218 and 743-854. Seropositive at baseline were only a handful of AZD1222 recipients. Vaccination with two AZD1222 doses was followed by a rise in Spike-specific TCR breadth and depth. Donor demographics were predominantly white British with a female majority; clonal diversity may be underestimated.

TCRdb keeps only in-frame clones here, not all; method: immunoSEQ multiplex PCR. The sample has around 140,000 clones, 75% to 95% seen once. The sample was peripheral blood, taken 28 days after the second AZD1222 dose. V and J are TRBV5-1 and TRBJ2-1; weak D call: TRBD1 (6 bases). The receptor was isolated from an adult who received the AZD1222 COVID-19 vaccine. DNA for the CDR3: TGCGCCAGCAGCTTGGCTGGGGGCGGAAGGTCCTACAATGAGCAGTTCTTC. Amino acids: CASSLAGGGRSYNEQFF. The entire variable domain, with the rest obtained from reference TRBV5-1 and TRBJ2-1, is as follows: KAGVTQTPRYLIKTRGQQVTLSCSPISGHRSVSWYQQTPGQGLQFLFEYFSETQRNKGNFPGRFSGRQFSNSRSEMNVSTLELGDSALYLCASSLAGGGRSYNEQFFGPGTRLTVL.